This T cell receptor (beta chain) stems from a study of beta chain features in type 1 diabetes. This clone was observed a handful of times. Its specificity is unknown. Study-level results: The naive, central memory and Treg TCRB repertoires of patients appeared to be more similar to one another than those of healthy donors. VDJ junctions sequenced from type 1 diabetes patients showed fewer insertions and more deletions. Shortening that was moderate but significant affected the TCRB CDR3s of Type 1 diabetes patients in all four CD4+ subsets.

The CDR3 is made up of 14 amino acids. V shed 4 bases and J shed 0 bases, with 12 bases lying between them. Germline CDR1 and CDR2: GTSNPN and SVGIG (reference sequence). The sequenced template was cDNA made from the entire isolated RNA. The data were produced by immunoSEQ multiplex PCR, yet TCRdb's version contains in-frame clones alone and is incomplete. This repertoire shows approximately 470,000 clones, about 32% found once; its top ten account for 0.06% to 0.07%. The TCR was taken from a young man in good health. The sequencing sample was made of naive CD4+ T cells from blood. The rearrangement links TRBV30 to TRBJ1-1; tentative D call: TRBD1 (6 bases). Written as DNA, the CDR3 is TGTGCCTGGACGACAGGCTCCCTGAACACTGAAGCTTTCTTT. Its translation: CAWTTGSLNTEAFF.